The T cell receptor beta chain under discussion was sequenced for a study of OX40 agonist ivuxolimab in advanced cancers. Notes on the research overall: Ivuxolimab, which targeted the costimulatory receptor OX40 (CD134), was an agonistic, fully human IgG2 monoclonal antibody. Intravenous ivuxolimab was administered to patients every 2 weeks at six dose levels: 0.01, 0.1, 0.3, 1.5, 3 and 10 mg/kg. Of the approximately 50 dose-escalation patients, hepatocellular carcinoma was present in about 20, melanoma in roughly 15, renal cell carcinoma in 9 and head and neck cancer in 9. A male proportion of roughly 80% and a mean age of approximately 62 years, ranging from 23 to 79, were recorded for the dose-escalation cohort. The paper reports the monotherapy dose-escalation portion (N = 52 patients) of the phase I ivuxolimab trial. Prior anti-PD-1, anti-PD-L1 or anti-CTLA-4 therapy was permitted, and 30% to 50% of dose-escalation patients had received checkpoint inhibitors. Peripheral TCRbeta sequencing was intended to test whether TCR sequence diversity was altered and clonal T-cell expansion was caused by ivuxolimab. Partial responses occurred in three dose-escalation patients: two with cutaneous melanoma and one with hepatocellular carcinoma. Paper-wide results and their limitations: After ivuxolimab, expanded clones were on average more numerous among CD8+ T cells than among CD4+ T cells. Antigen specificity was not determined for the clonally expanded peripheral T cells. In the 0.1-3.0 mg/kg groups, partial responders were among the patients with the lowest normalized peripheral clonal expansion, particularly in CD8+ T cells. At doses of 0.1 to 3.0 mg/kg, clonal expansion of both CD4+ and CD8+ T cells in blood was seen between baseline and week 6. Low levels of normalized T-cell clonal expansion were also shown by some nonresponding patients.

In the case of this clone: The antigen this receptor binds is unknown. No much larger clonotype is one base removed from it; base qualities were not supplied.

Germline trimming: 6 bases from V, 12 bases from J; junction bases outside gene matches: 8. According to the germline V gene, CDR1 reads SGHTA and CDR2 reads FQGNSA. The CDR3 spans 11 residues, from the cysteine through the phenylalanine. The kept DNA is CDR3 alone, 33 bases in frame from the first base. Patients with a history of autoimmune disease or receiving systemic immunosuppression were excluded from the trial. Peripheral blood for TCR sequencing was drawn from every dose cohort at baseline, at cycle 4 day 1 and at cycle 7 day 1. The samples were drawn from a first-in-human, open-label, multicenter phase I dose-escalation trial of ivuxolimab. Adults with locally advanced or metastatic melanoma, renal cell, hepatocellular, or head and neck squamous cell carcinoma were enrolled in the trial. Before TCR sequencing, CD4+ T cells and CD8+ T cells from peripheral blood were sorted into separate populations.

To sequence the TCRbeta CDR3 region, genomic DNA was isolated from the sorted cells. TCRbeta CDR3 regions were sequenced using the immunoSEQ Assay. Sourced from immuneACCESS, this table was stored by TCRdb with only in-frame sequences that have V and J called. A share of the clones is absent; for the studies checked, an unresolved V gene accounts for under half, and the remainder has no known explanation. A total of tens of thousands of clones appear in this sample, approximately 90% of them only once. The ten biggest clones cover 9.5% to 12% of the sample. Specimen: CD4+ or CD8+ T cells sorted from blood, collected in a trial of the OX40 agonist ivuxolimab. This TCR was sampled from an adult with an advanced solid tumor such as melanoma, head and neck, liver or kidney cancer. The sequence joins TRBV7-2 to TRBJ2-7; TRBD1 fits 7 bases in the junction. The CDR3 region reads CASRRQGNLYF. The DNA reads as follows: TGTGCCAGCAGGCGACAGGGAAACTTGTACTTC.